Listed below are T cell receptor beta chains from one sample, sequenced in a study of T cell changes during pregnancy in multiple sclerosis. Here immunoSEQ multiplex PCR was the method, and the copy in TCRdb shows in-frame clones only, minus some. The sample consists of tens of thousands of clones, more than 75% of them appearing once. Material: peripheral blood, obtained in the third trimester of pregnancy. Receptors were obtained from a female donor with multiple sclerosis, enrolled in a pregnancy study. CDR3s include the opening cysteine and the closing phenylalanine or tryptophan. A D gene is named only where the DNA matches it firmly. Only part of the rows carry a size: once, few, many, or a class if the clone is expanded.

d_gene: NA
j_gene: TRBJ2-3
abundance: NA
v_gene: TRBV6-1
CDR3nt: TGTGCCAGCAGTGATATAGGCGGGGGCCCCACAGATACGCAGTATTTT
CDR3aa: CASSDIGGGPTDTQYF

d_gene: NA
j_gene: TRBJ1-1
abundance: NA
v_gene: TRBV5-6
CDR3nt: TGTGCCAGCAGCACGGGCGGGGCGCGCACTGAAGCTTTCTTT
CDR3aa: CASSTGGARTEAFF

d_gene: TRBD1
j_gene: TRBJ2-4
abundance: NA
v_gene: TRBV6-5
CDR3nt: TGTGCCAGCAGTCCTGACAGGGTGGCCAAAAACATTCAGTACTTC
CDR3aa: CASSPDRVAKNIQYF

d_gene: NA
j_gene: TRBJ2-2
abundance: NA
v_gene: TRBV7-3
CDR3nt: TGTGCCAGCAGCTTCCTACGGGGCGGGGAGCTGTTTTTT
CDR3aa: CASSFLRGGELFF

d_gene: NA
j_gene: TRBJ2-6
abundance: NA
v_gene: TRBV1
CDR3nt: TGCACCAGCAGCCAAGTGGACAGCGACTCTGGGGCCAACGTCCTGACTTTC
CDR3aa: CTSSQVDSDSGANVLTF

d_gene: TRBD2
j_gene: TRBJ2-2
abundance: NA
v_gene: TRBV5-1
CDR3nt: TGCGCCAGCAGCTGGGGCGGGGGGGCGAACACCGGGGAGCTGTTTTTT
CDR3aa: CASSWGGGANTGELFF

d_gene: NA
j_gene: TRBJ2-7
abundance: NA
v_gene: TRBV2
CDR3nt: TGTGCCAGCAGTGCCCAGGGTGTAGGGCAGTACTTC
CDR3aa: CASSAQGVGQYF

d_gene: NA
j_gene: TRBJ1-1
abundance: NA
v_gene: TRBV29-1
CDR3nt: TGCAGCGTTGACCCGGGTATGAACACTGAAGCTTTCTTT
CDR3aa: CSVDPGMNTEAFF

d_gene: NA
j_gene: TRBJ1-2
abundance: few
v_gene: TRBV19
CDR3nt: TGTGCCAGTAGTCCGACGACAGGTCGAGCTAACTATGGCTACACCTTC
CDR3aa: CASSPTTGRANYGYTF

d_gene: NA
j_gene: TRBJ1-6
abundance: NA
v_gene: TRBV5-6
CDR3nt: TGTGCCAGCAGCCTCGCCCGGGATTCACCCCTCCACTTT
CDR3aa: CASSLARDSPLHF

d_gene: NA
j_gene: TRBJ2-7
abundance: NA
v_gene: TRBV29-1
CDR3nt: TGCAGCGGGGGGGACGCGTACTACGAGCAGTACTTC
CDR3aa: CSGGDAYYEQYF

d_gene: NA
j_gene: TRBJ1-1
abundance: NA
v_gene: TRBV7-9
CDR3nt: TGTGCCAGCAGCTTAGGGTTATTAGGCAGGTCGAACACTGAAGCTTTCTTT
CDR3aa: CASSLGLLGRSNTEAFF

d_gene: NA
j_gene: TRBJ2-3
abundance: NA
v_gene: TRBV9
CDR3nt: TGTGCCAGCAGCGTAGCTGCAGATACGCAGTATTTT
CDR3aa: CASSVAADTQYF

d_gene: TRBD2
j_gene: TRBJ2-2
abundance: NA
v_gene: TRBV5-4
CDR3nt: TGTGCCAGCAGCCCCCTAGCGGGGGGGAACACCGGGGAGCTGTTTTTT
CDR3aa: CASSPLAGGNTGELFF

d_gene: NA
j_gene: TRBJ1-1
abundance: NA
v_gene: TRBV6-6
CDR3nt: TGTGCCAGCAGTTACCGGGGACAGAACACTGAAGCTTTCTTT
CDR3aa: CASSYRGQNTEAFF

d_gene: TRBD1
j_gene: TRBJ2-5
abundance: many
v_gene: TRBV6-1
CDR3nt: TGTGCCAGCAGTTTGACAGGGGGTACCCAAGAGACCCAGTACTTC
CDR3aa: CASSLTGGTQETQYF

d_gene: NA
j_gene: TRBJ1-4
abundance: NA
v_gene: TRBV5-1
CDR3nt: TGCGCCAGCAGCTTGGACTCGCCAGGTCCTAATGAAAAACTGTTTTTT
CDR3aa: CASSLDSPGPNEKLFF

d_gene: NA
j_gene: TRBJ2-7
abundance: NA
v_gene: TRBV18
CDR3nt: TGTGCCAGCTCGCCCATGACAGCCTCCTACGAGCAGTACTTC
CDR3aa: CASSPMTASYEQYF

d_gene: NA
j_gene: TRBJ2-3
abundance: NA
v_gene: TRBV11-2
CDR3nt: TGTGCCAGCAGCTTACGCCCGGGGGGCTCCGGCACAGATACGCAGTATTTT
CDR3aa: CASSLRPGGSGTDTQYF

d_gene: NA
j_gene: TRBJ2-1
abundance: NA
v_gene: TRBV2
CDR3nt: TGTGCCAGCAAGAGGGAAACGGGACACTACAATGAGCAGTTCTTC
CDR3aa: CASKRETGHYNEQFF

d_gene: NA
j_gene: TRBJ1-1
abundance: NA
v_gene: TRBV25-1
CDR3nt: TGTGCCAGCGGCCGAGGGGGGGCCGACACTGAAGCTTTCTTT
CDR3aa: CASGRGGADTEAFF

d_gene: TRBD1
j_gene: TRBJ1-4
abundance: NA
v_gene: TRBV6-5
CDR3nt: TGTGCCAGCAGAGATCCCGGGACAGGCCACCAAAAACTGCTTTTT
CDR3aa: CASRDPGTGHQKLLF

d_gene: TRBD1
j_gene: TRBJ1-1
abundance: NA
v_gene: TRBV11-2
CDR3nt: TGTGCCAGCAGCCCTCTTAGAGGACAGGGAACGTCCGCTGAAGCTTTCTTT
CDR3aa: CASSPLRGQGTSAEAFF

d_gene: TRBD1
j_gene: TRBJ1-5
abundance: NA
v_gene: TRBV28
CDR3nt: TGTGCCAGCACCAGGGGGTATCAGCCCCAGCATTTT
CDR3aa: CASTRGYQPQHF

d_gene: TRBD1
j_gene: TRBJ1-5
abundance: NA
v_gene: TRBV2
CDR3nt: TGTGCCAGCAGTGTGGACAGGGTTAGGCAGCCCCAGCATTTT
CDR3aa: CASSVDRVRQPQHF

d_gene: NA
j_gene: TRBJ2-3
abundance: once
v_gene: TRBV18
CDR3nt: TGTGCCAGCTCAATGGCGGGGAGACCAGATACGCAGTATTTT
CDR3aa: CASSMAGRPDTQYF

d_gene: NA
j_gene: TRBJ1-5
abundance: few
v_gene: TRBV2
CDR3nt: TGTGCCAGCTCCGGGAATGGCAATCAGCCCCAGCATTTT
CDR3aa: CASSGNGNQPQHF

d_gene: TRBD2
j_gene: TRBJ2-1
abundance: NA
v_gene: TRBV7-6
CDR3nt: TGTGCCAGCAGCTCCCCTAACTCCGCGGGGGGGCGGGGATCCTACAATGAGCAGTTCTTC
CDR3aa: CASSSPNSAGGRGSYNEQFF

d_gene: TRBD2
j_gene: TRBJ2-5
abundance: once
v_gene: TRBV4-1
CDR3nt: TGCGCCAGCAGCCGGGAAGAGACTAGCGGGGGCCACCGGGAGACCCAGTACTTC
CDR3aa: CASSREETSGGHRETQYF

d_gene: TRBD1
j_gene: TRBJ2-7
abundance: once
v_gene: TRBV7-3
CDR3nt: TGTGCCAGCAGCTTAAATGGACAGGGGTTCTACGAGCAGTACTTC
CDR3aa: CASSLNGQGFYEQYF

d_gene: TRBD1
j_gene: TRBJ2-1
abundance: NA
v_gene: TRBV2
CDR3nt: TGTGCCAGCAGTCCCTTACAGGGGTCCTACAATGAGCAGTTCTTC
CDR3aa: CASSPLQGSYNEQFF

d_gene: NA
j_gene: TRBJ1-5
abundance: NA
v_gene: TRBV18
CDR3nt: TGTGCCAGCTCACCGCGAGTGATTACTCAGCCCCAGCATTTT
CDR3aa: CASSPRVITQPQHF

d_gene: TRBD1
j_gene: TRBJ2-7
abundance: NA
v_gene: TRBV11-1
CDR3nt: TGTGCCAGCAGCCGGACAGGTAACTACGAGCAGTACTTC
CDR3aa: CASSRTGNYEQYF

d_gene: TRBD1
j_gene: TRBJ2-5
abundance: NA
v_gene: TRBV7-9
CDR3nt: TGTGCCAGCAGCGATGGGACAGGGGAAGAGACCCAGTACTTC
CDR3aa: CASSDGTGEETQYF

d_gene: NA
j_gene: TRBJ1-2
abundance: NA
v_gene: TRBV12-1
CDR3nt: TGTGCCAGCAGCTTTCAGGGACTACATGGCTACACCTTC
CDR3aa: CASSFQGLHGYTF

d_gene: NA
j_gene: TRBJ1-1
abundance: once
v_gene: TRBV11-2
CDR3nt: TGTGCCAGCAGCCTCCAGGGCCCCACTGAAGCTTTCTTT
CDR3aa: CASSLQGPTEAFF

d_gene: NA
j_gene: TRBJ1-1
abundance: NA
v_gene: TRBV7-8
CDR3nt: TGTGCCAGCAGCTTCCCAGGGGAAACTGAAGCTTTCTTT
CDR3aa: CASSFPGETEAFF

d_gene: NA
j_gene: TRBJ1-1
abundance: NA
v_gene: TRBV7-8
CDR3nt: TGTGCCAGCAGCTTAGGCGGGGGAACTGAAGCTTTCTTT
CDR3aa: CASSLGGGTEAFF

d_gene: NA
j_gene: TRBJ1-2
abundance: NA
v_gene: TRBV9
CDR3nt: TGTGCCAGCAGCGCTAGGAGCAGCAGCTATGGCTACACCTTC
CDR3aa: CASSARSSSYGYTF

d_gene: NA
j_gene: TRBJ1-5
abundance: NA
v_gene: TRBV30
CDR3nt: TGTGCCTGGAGTAGGGGTTCTGGGTTCGATCAGCCCCAGCATTTT
CDR3aa: CAWSRGSGFDQPQHF

d_gene: NA
j_gene: TRBJ2-3
abundance: NA
v_gene: TRBV6-4
CDR3nt: TGTGCCAGCAGTGAAGGGGGTGGAGGAGAGGATACGCAGTATTTT
CDR3aa: CASSEGGGGEDTQYF

d_gene: NA
j_gene: TRBJ2-1
abundance: NA
v_gene: TRBV29-1
CDR3nt: TGCAGCGTTGTTTACAGCCAAAGATACAATGAGCAGTTCTTC
CDR3aa: CSVVYSQRYNEQFF

d_gene: NA
j_gene: TRBJ1-3
abundance: NA
v_gene: TRBV7-6
CDR3nt: TGTGCCAGCAGCCCAACAGGCTTAGGAAACACCATATATTTT
CDR3aa: CASSPTGLGNTIYF

d_gene: NA
j_gene: TRBJ1-2
abundance: NA
v_gene: TRBV28
CDR3nt: TGTGCCAGCAGTTTGTTTAGCCTTCCCAATGGTGGCTACACCTTC
CDR3aa: CASSLFSLPNGGYTF

d_gene: TRBD1
j_gene: TRBJ1-2
abundance: NA
v_gene: TRBV19
CDR3nt: TGTGCCAGTAGTCTCCGTGTGGGACAGAACCTTTATGGCTACACCTTC
CDR3aa: CASSLRVGQNLYGYTF

d_gene: TRBD1
j_gene: TRBJ2-7
abundance: once
v_gene: TRBV28
CDR3nt: TGTGCCAGCATTCCGGGACAGACCTACGAGCAGTACTTC
CDR3aa: CASIPGQTYEQYF

d_gene: NA
j_gene: TRBJ2-1
abundance: NA
v_gene: TRBV6-6
CDR3nt: TGTGCCAGCAGTGTACAGGGATCTCTGCCCTACAATGAGCAGTTCTTC
CDR3aa: CASSVQGSLPYNEQFF

d_gene: NA
j_gene: TRBJ2-1
abundance: NA
v_gene: TRBV5-1
CDR3nt: TGCGCCAGCAGCTTGGGTCCCTCGACTAGCAATGAGCAGTTCTTC
CDR3aa: CASSLGPSTSNEQFF

d_gene: NA
j_gene: TRBJ1-3
abundance: NA
v_gene: TRBV7-2
CDR3nt: TGTGCCAGCAGCTTAGCGCCGGGGGACGGAAACACCATATATTTT
CDR3aa: CASSLAPGDGNTIYF

d_gene: TRBD1
j_gene: TRBJ1-5
abundance: NA
v_gene: TRBV29-1
CDR3nt: TGCAGCGTATTACAGGGGGCGGATCAGCCCCAGCATTTT
CDR3aa: CSVLQGADQPQHF

d_gene: NA
j_gene: TRBJ1-5
abundance: NA
v_gene: TRBV6-1
CDR3nt: TGTGCCAGCACCGGCAGACAGGCCATGAATCAGCCCCAGCATTTT
CDR3aa: CASTGRQAMNQPQHF

d_gene: NA
j_gene: TRBJ1-1
abundance: NA
v_gene: TRBV6-5
CDR3nt: TGTGCCAGCAGTTTAACAGGTGACACTGAAGCTTTCTTT
CDR3aa: CASSLTGDTEAFF

d_gene: NA
j_gene: TRBJ2-7
abundance: NA
v_gene: TRBV2
CDR3nt: TGTGCCAGCAAATACGGGGACGAGCAGTACTTC
CDR3aa: CASKYGDEQYF

d_gene: NA
j_gene: TRBJ1-1
abundance: NA
v_gene: TRBV7-9
CDR3nt: TGTGCCAGCAGCGTGTCCGGAGGGGACACTGAAGCTTTCTTT
CDR3aa: CASSVSGGDTEAFF

d_gene: NA
j_gene: TRBJ1-4
abundance: NA
v_gene: TRBV6-6
CDR3nt: TGTGCCAGCAGTTACCCGGACAAGTTTCGGGAAAAACTGTTTTTT
CDR3aa: CASSYPDKFREKLFF

d_gene: NA
j_gene: TRBJ1-2
abundance: few
v_gene: TRBV7-9
CDR3nt: TGTGCCAGCAGCTATACTAACTATGGCTACACCTTC
CDR3aa: CASSYTNYGYTF

d_gene: TRBD2
j_gene: TRBJ2-5
abundance: NA
v_gene: TRBV18
CDR3nt: TGTGCCAGCTCACCGAGGACTAGAGTGAGCCGAGAGACCCAGTACTTC
CDR3aa: CASSPRTRVSRETQYF

d_gene: TRBD1
j_gene: TRBJ1-5
abundance: NA
v_gene: TRBV5-1
CDR3nt: TGCGCCAGCAGCTTACGCGGGACAGGGAAGGGATTGATGGGGTTGCATTTT
CDR3aa: CASSLRGTGKGLMGLHF

d_gene: TRBD1
j_gene: TRBJ1-5
abundance: NA
v_gene: TRBV30
CDR3nt: TGTGCCTGGAGTGTCCAGGGGGATCAGCCCCAGCATTTT
CDR3aa: CAWSVQGDQPQHF

d_gene: NA
j_gene: TRBJ1-5
abundance: NA
v_gene: TRBV6-6
CDR3nt: TGTGCCAGCAGTTACAGCGTCGGTCAGCCCCAGCATTTT
CDR3aa: CASSYSVGQPQHF